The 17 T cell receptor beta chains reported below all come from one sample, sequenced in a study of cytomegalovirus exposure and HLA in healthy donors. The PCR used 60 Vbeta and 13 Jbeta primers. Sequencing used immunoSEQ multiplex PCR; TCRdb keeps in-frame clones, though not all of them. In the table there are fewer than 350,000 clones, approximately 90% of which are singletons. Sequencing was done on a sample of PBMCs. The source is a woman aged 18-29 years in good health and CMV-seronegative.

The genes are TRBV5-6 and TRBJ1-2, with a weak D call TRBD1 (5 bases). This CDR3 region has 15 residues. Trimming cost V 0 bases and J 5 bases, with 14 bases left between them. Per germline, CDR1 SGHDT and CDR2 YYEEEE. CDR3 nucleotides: TGTGCCAGCAGCTTGGCTGGGTCAGGGATGTATGGCTACACCTTC. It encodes CASSLAGSGMYGYTF.

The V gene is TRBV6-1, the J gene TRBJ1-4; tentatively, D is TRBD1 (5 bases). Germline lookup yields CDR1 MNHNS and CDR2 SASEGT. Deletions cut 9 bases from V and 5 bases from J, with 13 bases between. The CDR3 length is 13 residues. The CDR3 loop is CASRRDGNEKLFF. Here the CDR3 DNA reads TGTGCCAGTAGGCGGGACGGGAATGAAAAACTGTTTTTT.

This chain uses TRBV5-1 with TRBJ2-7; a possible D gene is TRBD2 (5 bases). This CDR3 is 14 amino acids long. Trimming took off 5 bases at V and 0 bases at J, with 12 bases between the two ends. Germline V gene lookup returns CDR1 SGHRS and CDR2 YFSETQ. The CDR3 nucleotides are TGCGCCAGCAGTTACGGACTCTTCTCCTACGAGCAGTACTTC. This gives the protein CASSYGLFSYEQYF.

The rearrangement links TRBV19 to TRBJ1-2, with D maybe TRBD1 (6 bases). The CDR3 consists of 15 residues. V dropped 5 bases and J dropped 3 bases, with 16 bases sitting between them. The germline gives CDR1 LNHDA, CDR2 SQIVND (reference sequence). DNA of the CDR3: TGTGCCAGTAGTCCCTCAGGGGTAAAGGACTATGGCTACACCTTC. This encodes CASSPSGVKDYGYTF.

The CDR3, as DNA: TGTGCCAGCAGCTACACCCTAATGGGCCGCGGGGAGCTGTTTTTT. Encoded protein: CASSYTLMGRGELFF. This chain connects TRBV11-3 to TRBJ2-2; the D is unclear. The CDR3 contains 15 residues. Trimming removed 4 bases at V and 7 bases at J, with 16 bases between. Germline CDR1 and CDR2: SGHNT and YENEEA.

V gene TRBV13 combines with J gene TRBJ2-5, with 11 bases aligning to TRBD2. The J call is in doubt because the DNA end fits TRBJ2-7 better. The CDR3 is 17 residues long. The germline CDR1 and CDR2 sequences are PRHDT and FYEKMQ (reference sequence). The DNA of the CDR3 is TGTGCCAGCAGCTTAAGGGGTAGCGGGGGGGCCCACTACGAGCAGTACTTC. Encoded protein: CASSLRGSGGAHYEQYF.

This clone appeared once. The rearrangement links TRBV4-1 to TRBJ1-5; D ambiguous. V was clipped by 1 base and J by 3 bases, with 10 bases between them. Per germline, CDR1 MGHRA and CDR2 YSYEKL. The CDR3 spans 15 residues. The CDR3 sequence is CASSQAGGINQPQHF. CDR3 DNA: TGCGCCAGCAGCCAAGCTGGAGGTATCAATCAGCCCCAGCATTTT.

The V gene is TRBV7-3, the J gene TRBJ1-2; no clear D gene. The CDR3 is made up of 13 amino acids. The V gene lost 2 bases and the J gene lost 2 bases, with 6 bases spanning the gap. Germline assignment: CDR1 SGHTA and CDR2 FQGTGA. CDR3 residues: CASSLERNYGYTF. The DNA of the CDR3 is TGTGCCAGCAGCTTAGAGCGGAACTATGGCTACACCTTC.

CDR3 coding DNA: TGTGCCAGCAGTGGGGCTGACAGGGTGGTTGGGGCCAACGTCCTGACTTTC. Its protein product is CASSGADRVVGANVLTF. The rearrangement uses TRBV6-1 and TRBJ2-6; 7 nucleotides agree with TRBD1. Per the germline V gene, CDR1 is MNHNS and CDR2 is SASEGT. Germline trimming cut 4 bases from V and 3 bases from J; bases unmatched to any gene: 9. This CDR3 is built from 17 residues.

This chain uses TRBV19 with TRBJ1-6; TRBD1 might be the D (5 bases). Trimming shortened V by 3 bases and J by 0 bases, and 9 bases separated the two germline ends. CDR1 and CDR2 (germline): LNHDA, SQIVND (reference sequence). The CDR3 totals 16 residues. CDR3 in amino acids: CASSMEGSSYNSPLHF. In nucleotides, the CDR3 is TGTGCCAGTAGTATGGAGGGGAGCTCCTATAATTCACCCCTCCACTTT.

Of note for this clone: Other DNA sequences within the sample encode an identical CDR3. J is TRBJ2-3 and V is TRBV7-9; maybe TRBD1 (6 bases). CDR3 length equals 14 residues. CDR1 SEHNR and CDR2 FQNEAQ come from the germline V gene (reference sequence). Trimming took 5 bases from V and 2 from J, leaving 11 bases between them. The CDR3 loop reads CASSQGLHTDTQYF. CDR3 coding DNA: TGTGCCAGCAGCCAGGGGCTGCACACAGATACGCAGTATTTT.

This CDR3 is CASSGQATINQPQHF. Here the CDR3 DNA reads TGTGCCAGCAGTGGACAGGCTACTATCAATCAGCCCCAGCATTTT. The chain uses TRBV2 and TRBJ1-5; tentatively, D is TRBD1 (6 bases). The CDR3 has 15 amino acids. Trimming shortened V by 4 bases and J by 3 bases, and 13 bases separated the two germline ends. Germline assignment: CDR1 SNHLY and CDR2 FYNNEI.

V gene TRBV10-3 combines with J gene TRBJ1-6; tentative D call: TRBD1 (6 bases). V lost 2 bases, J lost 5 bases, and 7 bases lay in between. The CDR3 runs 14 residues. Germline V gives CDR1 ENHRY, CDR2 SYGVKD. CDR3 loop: CAISEGQHNSPLHF. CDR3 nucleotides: TGTGCCATCAGTGAGGGACAGCATAATTCACCCCTCCACTTT.

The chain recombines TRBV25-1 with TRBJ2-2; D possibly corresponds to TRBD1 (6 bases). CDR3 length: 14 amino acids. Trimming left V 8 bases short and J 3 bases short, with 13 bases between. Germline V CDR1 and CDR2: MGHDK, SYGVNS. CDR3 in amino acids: CASQDRLDTGELFF. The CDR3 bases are TGTGCCAGCCAGGACAGATTAGACACCGGGGAGCTGTTTTTT. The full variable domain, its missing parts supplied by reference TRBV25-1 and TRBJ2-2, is EADIYQTPRYLVIGTGKKITLECSQTMGHDKMYWYQQDPGMELHLIHYSYGVNSTEKGDLSSESTVSRIRTEHFPLTLESARPSHTSQYLCASQDRLDTGELFFGEGSRLTVL.

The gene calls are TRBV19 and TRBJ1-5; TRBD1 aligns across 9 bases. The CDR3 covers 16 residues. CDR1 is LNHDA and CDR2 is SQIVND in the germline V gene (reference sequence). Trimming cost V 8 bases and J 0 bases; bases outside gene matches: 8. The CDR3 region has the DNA TGTGCCAGTCTCCGCGGACAGGGGACTAGCAATCAGCCCCAGCATTTT. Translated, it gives CASLRGQGTSNQPQHF.

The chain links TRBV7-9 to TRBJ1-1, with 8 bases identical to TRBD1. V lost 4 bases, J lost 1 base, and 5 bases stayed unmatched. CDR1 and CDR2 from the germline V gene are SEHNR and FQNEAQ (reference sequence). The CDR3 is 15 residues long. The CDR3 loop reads CASSSTGTGNTEAFF. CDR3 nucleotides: TGTGCCAGCAGCTCAACCGGGACAGGGAACACTGAAGCTTTCTTT.

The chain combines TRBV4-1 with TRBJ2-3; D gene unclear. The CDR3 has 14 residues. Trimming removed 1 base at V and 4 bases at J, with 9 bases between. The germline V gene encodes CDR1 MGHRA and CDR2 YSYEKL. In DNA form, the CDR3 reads TGCGCCAGCAGCCAAGTACCGGGTCCAGATACGCAGTATTTT. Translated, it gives CASSQVPGPDTQYF.